The following is a TCR beta chain sequence with its context. Together with a sample-barcoded 5' primer, a J-beta primer mix was included in a second PCR lasting about 7 to 12 cycles. TCRdb processed the 5' RACE reads anew with MiXCR; each CDR3 protein has one entry. Among some 1.8 million distinct CDR3 sequences listed, roughly two fifths were seen once. The data originate from a study of blood T cells in healthy people across ages. Every donor gave approximately 10 milliliters of peripheral blood. There were at least 6 micrograms of total RNA extracted from every sample. Unmatched junction bases numbered 12, after V lost 4 bases and J lost 10 bases. CDR1 DFQATT and CDR2 SNEGSKA come from the germline V gene (reference sequence). This CDR3 comprises 15 residues.

The chain is built from TRBV20-1 and TRBJ1-6; 8 bases align to TRBD1. Sample: blood. This sequence originates from a human donor in good health. The CDR3 region has the DNA TGCAGTGCTACTCATCTGACAGGGGCCAGCTCACCCCTCCACTTT. The encoded protein is CSATHLTGASSPLHF.